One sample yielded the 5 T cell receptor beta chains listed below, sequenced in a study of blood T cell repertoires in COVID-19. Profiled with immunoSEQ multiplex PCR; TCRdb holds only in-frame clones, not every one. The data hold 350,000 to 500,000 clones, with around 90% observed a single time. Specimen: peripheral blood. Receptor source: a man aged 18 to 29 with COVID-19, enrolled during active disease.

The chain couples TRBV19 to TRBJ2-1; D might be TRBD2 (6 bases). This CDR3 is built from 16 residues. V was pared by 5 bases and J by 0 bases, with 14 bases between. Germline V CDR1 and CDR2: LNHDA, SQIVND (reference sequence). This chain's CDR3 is CASSAPGESSYNEQFF. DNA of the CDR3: TGTGCCAGTAGTGCACCGGGGGAGAGCTCCTACAATGAGCAGTTCTTC.

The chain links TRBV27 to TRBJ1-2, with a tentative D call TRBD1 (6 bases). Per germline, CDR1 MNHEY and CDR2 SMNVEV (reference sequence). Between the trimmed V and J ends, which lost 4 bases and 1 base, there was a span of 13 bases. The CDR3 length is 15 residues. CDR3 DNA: TGTGCCAGCAGTTCCAACAGGGATGGTAACTATGGCTACACCTTC. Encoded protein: CASSSNRDGNYGYTF.

The chain's CDR3 is CASSSPPGTPSYNEQFF. The CDR3 nucleotides are TGTGCCAGCAGCTCGCCTCCGGGGACTCCCTCCTACAATGAGCAGTTCTTC. This chain links TRBV7-9 with TRBJ2-1; a weak D match, TRBD2 (6 bases). The CDR3 consists of 17 residues. Germline V gene data show CDR1 as SEHNR and CDR2 as FQNEAQ (reference sequence). V was shortened by 4 bases and J by 0 bases, with 16 bases between the two germline ends.

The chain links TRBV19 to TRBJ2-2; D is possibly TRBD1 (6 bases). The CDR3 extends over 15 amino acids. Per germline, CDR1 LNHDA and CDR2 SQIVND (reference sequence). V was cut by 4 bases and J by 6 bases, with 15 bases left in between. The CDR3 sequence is CASSTLTRGSGELFF. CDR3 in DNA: TGTGCCAGTAGTACTCTCACAAGGGGGTCCGGGGAGCTGTTTTTT.

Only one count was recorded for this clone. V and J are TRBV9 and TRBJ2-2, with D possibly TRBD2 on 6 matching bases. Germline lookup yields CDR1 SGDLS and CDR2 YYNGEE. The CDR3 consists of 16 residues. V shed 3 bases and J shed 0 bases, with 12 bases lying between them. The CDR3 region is CASSGGRGTNTGELFF. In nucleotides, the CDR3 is TGTGCCAGCAGCGGTGGTCGCGGGACGAACACCGGGGAGCTGTTTTTT.